This passage covers 22 T cell receptor beta chains from one sample sequenced in a study of cytomegalovirus exposure and HLA in healthy donors. Method: immunoSEQ multiplex PCR; TCRdb's copy keeps in-frame clones and lacks some. This table holds roughly 150,000 clones, 85% found once. Input material: PBMCs. Receptors were obtained from a man in his thirties or forties in good health and CMV-seropositive.

The V gene is TRBV4-3, the J gene TRBJ1-2; 7 bases agree with TRBD1. V lost 3 bases to trimming and J lost 4 bases; unmatched junction nucleotides: 8. There are 15 residues in the CDR3. Germline V gene lookup returns CDR1 LGHNA and CDR2 YSLEER. In DNA, the CDR3 is TGCGCCAGCAGCCAGTCCGCGACAGGGCTCTATGGCTACACCTTC. Translated: CASSQSATGLYGYTF.

The chain joins TRBV6-5 to TRBJ1-6, with a weak D call TRBD1 (6 bases). Deletions cut 8 bases from V and 8 bases from J, with 19 bases between. CDR1 and CDR2 (germline): MNHEY, SVGAGI. This CDR3 has 15 residues. The CDR3 coding sequence is TGTGCCAGCGGGGGCAGGGCGGTGTTGTATTCACCCCTCCACTTT. This encodes CASGGRAVLYSPLHF.

Written as DNA, the CDR3 is TGTGCCAGCAGCATAGGGGGCACAGATACGCAGTATTTT. Amino acids: CASSIGGTDTQYF. The chain links TRBV7-3 to TRBJ2-3; D perhaps matches TRBD1 (5 bases). Per germline, CDR1 SGHTA and CDR2 FQGTGA. Trimming stripped 5 bases from V and 1 base from J, with 7 bases between. The CDR3 is made up of 13 amino acids.

The rearrangement joins TRBV5-1 to TRBJ2-4, with a weak D call TRBD1 (6 bases). The CDR3 length is 17 residues. Trimming shortened V by 2 bases and J by 1 base, and 16 bases separated the two germline ends. CDR1 SGHRS and CDR2 YFSETQ come from the germline V gene. CDR3 DNA: TGCGCCAGCAGCTTATCAACAGGGTTAGTGGCCAAAAACATTCAGTACTTC. Translated: CASSLSTGLVAKNIQYF.

This clone was recorded once. The gene calls are TRBV9 and TRBJ2-2, with 10 bases aligning to TRBD1. Germline values: CDR1 SGDLS, CDR2 YYNGEE. This CDR3 region has 15 residues. V was clipped by 5 bases and J by 3 bases; unmatched bases: 4. DNA for the CDR3: TGTGCCAGCAGTGCCGGGACAGGGGACACCGGGGAGCTGTTTTTT. It codes for CASSAGTGDTGELFF.

V usage is TRBV7-3 and J usage is TRBJ2-3; D not certain. The germline gives CDR1 SGHTA, CDR2 FQGTGA. V was pared by 3 bases and J by 0 bases, with 10 bases between. The CDR3 loop spans 15 amino acids. The CDR3 DNA reads TGTGCCAGCAGCTTCCGACTGACTAGCACAGATACGCAGTATTTT. Its protein is CASSFRLTSTDTQYF.

The chain employs TRBV5-1 and TRBJ2-1, with 9 bases aligning to TRBD2. The germline V gene encodes CDR1 SGHRS and CDR2 YFSETQ. The CDR3 has 18 amino acids. V trimming: 0 bases; J trimming: 0 bases; junction bases outside the gene matches: 7. CDR3 sequence reads: CASSLAASGVGSYNEQFF. The CDR3 bases are TGCGCCAGCAGCTTGGCGGCTAGCGGGGTCGGCTCCTACAATGAGCAGTTCTTC.

The rearrangement joins TRBV28 to TRBJ2-7; TRBD1 might be the D (7 bases). Germline lookup yields CDR1 MDHEN and CDR2 SYDVKM. V lost 5 bases and J 0 bases, leaving 20 bases between the germline ends. This CDR3 contains 17 residues. The CDR3 bases are TGTGCCAGCAGTCCCAGGGGGAGATTAGCGGTCTCCTACGAGCAGTACTTC. Protein: CASSPRGRLAVSYEQYF.

This clone appeared once. The chain links TRBV6-4 to TRBJ2-1, with TRBD2 matching 9 bases. The junction had 8 bases not matched to a gene; V was cut back by 0 bases and J by 8 bases. CDR3 length: 16 residues. The germline V gene has CDR1 MRHNA and CDR2 SNTAGT. CDR3 bases: TGTGCCAGCAGTGACTCGTCCGCGGGGGGGTTGGATGAGCAGTTCTTC. This gives the protein CASSDSSAGGLDEQFF.

This clone was counted once. This chain uses TRBV28 with TRBJ1-1; 9 bases line up with TRBD1. Germline CDR1 reads MDHEN; CDR2 reads SYDVKM. This CDR3 region has 15 residues. Losses at the gene ends were 4 bases for V and 6 bases for J; bases not matched to a gene: 9. Here the CDR3 reads CASSSIGTGPPEAFF. Here the CDR3 DNA reads TGTGCCAGCAGTTCCATTGGGACAGGGCCCCCTGAAGCTTTCTTT.

This clone turned up a few times. V gene TRBV20-1 combines with J gene TRBJ1-2; weak D call: TRBD1 (5 bases). This CDR3 has 10 amino acids. Germline loops: CDR1 DFQATT, CDR2 SNEGSKA (reference sequence). V lost 6 bases, J lost 8 bases, and 10 bases lay in between. CDR3 amino acids: CSAADSGYTF. The CDR3 nucleotides read TGCAGTGCAGCAGACAGCGGCTACACCTTC.

This clone showed up just once. This rearrangement joins TRBV5-1 to TRBJ2-3, with 9 bases lining up with TRBD1. V was clipped by 0 bases and J by 4 bases; unmatched bases: 3. CDR1 SGHRS and CDR2 YFSETQ come from the germline V gene. The CDR3 spans 15 residues. DNA for the CDR3: TGCGCCAGCAGCTTGGAGGGACAGGGACCAGATACGCAGTATTTT. Translating gives CASSLEGQGPDTQYF.

Remarks on this clone: One junction end disagrees with the germline gene, perhaps due to a read error. This chain links TRBV18 with TRBJ1-2; TRBD1 might be the D (6 bases). CDR3 length: 12 amino acids. The germline V gene encodes CDR1 KGHSH and CDR2 LQKENI. This CDR3 reads CASSPPTGRSPF. The CDR3 DNA is TGTGCCAGCTCACCACCGACAGGACGTTCCCCCTTC.

The CDR3 region has the DNA TGTGCCATCAGTGGAGTGGGGACAGTGGAAACCTACGAGCAGTACTTC. Its protein is CAISGVGTVETYEQYF. V usage is TRBV10-3 and J usage is TRBJ2-7; 7 positions agree with TRBD1. Germline V gives CDR1 ENHRY, CDR2 SYGVKD. The length of the CDR3 is 16 residues. Trimming took 4 bases from V and 2 from J; bases not matched to a gene: 11.

The chain recombines TRBV27 with TRBJ1-4; the match to TRBD1 covers 12 bases. CDR1 and CDR2 from the germline V gene are MNHEY and SMNVEV (reference sequence). After removal of 3 bases from V and 4 bases from J, the junction contained 9 bases not matched to a gene. This CDR3 has 18 amino acids. The CDR3 DNA follows: TGTGCCAGCAGTTTCCGGGACAGGGGGCTAAGGAGTAATGAAAAACTGTTTTTT. It yields the protein CASSFRDRGLRSNEKLFF.

This clone occurred once. Other DNA sequences within the sample encode an identical CDR3. CDR3 sequence reads: CASSVGQGAYEQYF. In DNA form, the CDR3 reads TGTGCCAGCAGCGTTGGTCAGGGTGCTTACGAGCAGTACTTC. V usage is TRBV9 and J usage is TRBJ2-7, with D tentatively TRBD1 (5 bases). The ends were cut back, 2 bases at V and 4 bases at J, with 13 bases in the middle. The CDR3 covers 14 residues. Germline CDR1 and CDR2: SGDLS and YYNGEE.

The V gene is TRBV7-4, the J gene TRBJ1-4; D possibly corresponds to TRBD1 (5 bases). With 4 bases removed from V and 6 bases from J, the gap between germline ends came to 12 bases. Germline CDR1 SGHVT, CDR2 SQSDAQ. This CDR3 contains 14 residues. CDR3 residues: CASSSAGKDEKLFF. The DNA of the CDR3 is TGTGCCAGCAGCTCTGCAGGGAAGGATGAAAAACTGTTTTTT.

DNA for the CDR3: TGCGCCAGCAGCCAGGTACAGGGGAGCGGCAATCAGCCCCAGCATTTT. The encoded protein is CASSQVQGSGNQPQHF. This sequence joins TRBV4-3 and TRBJ1-5; 7 bases line up with TRBD1. The CDR3 spans 16 residues. V dropped 3 bases and J dropped 2; count of bases not matched to a gene: 7. The germline V gene has CDR1 LGHNA and CDR2 YSLEER.

In its sample, this clone was seen once. V is TRBV9 and J is TRBJ1-1; the D gene is possibly TRBD1 (6 bases). Germline V CDR1 and CDR2: SGDLS, YYNGEE. The V end lost 4 bases, the J end lost 0 bases, and 13 bases lay between the germline ends. The CDR3 spans 15 residues. CDR3 nucleotide sequence: TGTGCCAGCAGCTCAAGAGGGGGGGTGAACACTGAAGCTTTCTTT. It encodes CASSSRGGVNTEAFF. Full variable domain (outside the CDR3, taken from reference TRBV9 and TRBJ1-1): DSGVTQTPKHLITATGQRVTLRCSPRSGDLSVYWYQQSLDQGLQFLIQYYNGEERAKGNILERFSAQQFPDLHSELNLSSLELGDSALYFCASSSRGGVNTEAFFGQGTRLTVV.

The V gene is TRBV2, the J gene TRBJ2-2, with 8 bases lining up with TRBD2. With 7 bases clipped from V and 0 bases from J, the junction kept 10 bases outside the gene matches. The CDR3 has 17 residues. The germline V gene has CDR1 SNHLY and CDR2 FYNNEI. The CDR3 nucleotides are TGTGCCAGCACCTCTACCCATAGCGGGGCGAACACCGGGGAGCTGTTTTTT. The encoded protein is CASTSTHSGANTGELFF.

The V gene is TRBV5-5, the J gene TRBJ2-1; 7 bases agree with TRBD2. J lost 0 bases, V lost 0 bases, and 3 bases had no gene match. In germline, CDR1 is SGHKS, CDR2 YYEKEE (reference sequence). The length of the CDR3 is 16 residues. Written as DNA, the CDR3 is TGTGCCAGCAGCTTGGCGGGCGGGGGCTCCTACAATGAGCAGTTCTTC. Translated: CASSLAGGGSYNEQFF. The entire variable domain, with the rest obtained from reference TRBV5-5 and TRBJ2-1, is as follows: DAGVTQSPTHLIKTRGQQVTLRCSPISGHKSVSWYQQVLGQGPQFIFQYYEKEERGRGNFPDRFSARQFPNYSSELNVNALLLGDSALYLCASSLAGGGSYNEQFFGPGTRLTVL.

The V gene is TRBV27, the J gene TRBJ2-7, with 7 bases lining up with TRBD2. Per the germline V gene, CDR1 is MNHEY and CDR2 is SMNVEV (reference sequence). The V gene end was trimmed by 3 bases and the J gene end by 6 bases; junction bases not matched to a gene: 8. The CDR3 spans 14 residues. This CDR3 is CASSFGREGLEQYF. The CDR3 nucleotides read TGTGCCAGCAGTTTTGGCAGGGAGGGCCTCGAGCAGTACTTC.